Below are 17 T cell receptor beta chains sequenced from a single sample in a study of spatial heterogeneity in lung cancer. General study points: Mutation tallies in tumors tracked expanded intratumoral alpha and beta TCR counts.

Documented time point: sample taken at primary tumor resection. Antigens for these TCRs are unknown. Each CDR3 protein gets one entry after TCRdb re-called the 5' RACE reads with MiXCR. Among about 100,000 distinct CDR3 sequences listed, about 4.4% were seen once. This specimen was lung tumor tissue, taken at surgery. Every receptor here comes from a male donor with early-stage non-small cell lung cancer.

This clonotype was picked up a small number of times. The rearrangement joins TRBV10-3 to TRBJ2-7; D tentatively reads TRBD1 or TRBD2 (6 bases each). Trimming removed 7 bases at V and 5 bases at J, with 12 bases between. CDR1 is ENHRY, CDR2 SYGVKD, per germline. This CDR3 contains 12 residues. CDR3: CAITGAGHEQYF. For the CDR3, the DNA is TGTGCCATCACGGGGGCGGGGCACGAGCAGTACTTC.

This clonotype occurred many times. The chain uses TRBV9 and TRBJ1-2, with unresolved D. The CDR3 sequence is 15 residues long. The germline V gene has CDR1 SGDLS and CDR2 YYNGEE. Trimming removed 0 bases from V and 3 bases from J, with 12 bases in between. This chain's CDR3 is CASSVEWDVDYGYTF. As DNA, the CDR3 is TGTGCCAGCAGCGTAGAATGGGATGTTGACTATGGCTACACCTTC.

The chain employs TRBV7-2 and TRBJ2-7, with D perhaps matching TRBD2 (5 bases). This CDR3 region has 14 residues. Germline CDR1 reads SGHTA; CDR2 reads FQGNSA. V lost 5 bases and J lost 1, with 12 bases in between. In DNA, the CDR3 is TGTGCCAGCAGCCCCCGGGATCTGTCCTACGAGCAGTACTTC. This translates into CASSPRDLSYEQYF. Full variable domain (missing parts from reference TRBV7-2 and TRBJ2-7): GAGVSQSPSNKVTEKGKDVELRCDPISGHTALYWYRQSLGQGLEFLIYFQGNSAPDKSGLPSDRFSAERTGGSVSTLTIQRTQQEDSAVYLCASSPRDLSYEQYFGPGTRLTVT.

This clonotype was seen ten or more times. The CDR3 spells CASRERGGRETQYF. DNA of the CDR3: TGTGCCAGCAGAGAGCGGGGGGGGAGAGAGACCCAGTACTTC. The chain carries TRBV10-3 and TRBJ2-5; TRBD2 matches at 10 bases. Germline assignment: CDR1 ENHRY and CDR2 SYGVKD. This CDR3 has 14 amino acids. Trimming cost V 10 bases and J 4 bases; bases outside gene matches: 9.

This clonotype was counted ten times or more. The chain has TRBV29-1 and TRBJ1-1; D gene uncertain. The length of the CDR3 is 11 residues. Trimming removed 7 bases at V and 4 bases at J, with 10 bases between. Germline CDR1 and CDR2: SQVTM and ANQGSEA. DNA for the CDR3: TGCAGCGGTAAAGGCGGCACTGAAGCTTTCTTT. Residues: CSGKGGTEAFF.

Turning to this clonotype: This may come from a read error, since a much larger clone is one base off. The chain links TRBV28 to TRBJ2-7, with D hard to call. The CDR3 sequence is 14 residues long. Per the germline V gene, CDR1 is MDHEN and CDR2 is SYDVKM. V lost 4 bases and J 0 bases, leaving 10 bases between the germline ends. For the CDR3, the DNA is TGTGCCAGCAGTTCCCCTGGTTTCTCCTACGAGCAGTACTTC. Its translation is CASSSPGFSYEQYF.

This clonotype was seen ten or more times. CDR3 amino acids: CASSDGRTEAFF. The CDR3 DNA sequence: TGTGCCAGCAGTGACGGGAGGACTGAAGCTTTCTTT. V and J are TRBV27 and TRBJ1-1; D call uncertain. The ends were cut back, 5 bases at V and 5 bases at J, with 9 bases in the middle. The CDR3 has 12 amino acids. CDR1 and CDR2 (germline): MNHEY, SMNVEV (reference sequence).

Notes on this clonotype: A read error may explain this, as a much larger clone is one base away. The V gene is TRBV5-5, the J gene TRBJ2-6, with unresolved D. Germline assignment: CDR1 SGHKS and CDR2 YYEKEE (reference sequence). V shed 3 bases and J shed 1 base, with 8 bases lying between them. The CDR3 has 15 residues. The CDR3 protein is CASSWLVSGANVLTF. The CDR3 DNA follows: TGTGCCAGCAGCTGGTTAGTGTCTGGGGCCAACGTCCTGACTTTC.

This clonotype was seen repeatedly, ten times or more. The rearrangement uses TRBV6-5 and TRBJ2-1; 11 positions match TRBD2. Germline CDR1 is MNHEY and CDR2 is SVGAGI. After removal of 0 bases from V and 10 bases from J, the junction contained 5 bases not matched to a gene. This CDR3 comprises 15 residues. This chain's CDR3 is CASSYSWLAGGEQFF. The CDR3, as DNA: TGTGCCAGCAGTTACTCGTGGCTAGCGGGAGGCGAGCAGTTCTTC.

This clonotype appeared many times. The chain is built from TRBV6-6 and TRBJ2-1; D gene uncertain. Trimming left V 5 bases short and J 4 bases short, with 9 bases between. The CDR3 has 13 amino acids. Germline CDR1 MNHNY, CDR2 SVGAGI (reference sequence). Here the CDR3 reads CASSGSPYNEQFF. The CDR3, as DNA: TGTGCCAGCAGTGGGTCCCCTTACAATGAGCAGTTCTTC.

This clonotype was counted many times. V is TRBV12-3 or TRBV12-4 and J is TRBJ1-5, with 7 bases lining up with TRBD1. The junction had 6 bases not matched to a gene; V was cut back by 7 bases and J by 6 bases. The CDR3 is 13 amino acids. CDR3 in amino acids: CASTRGTGQPQHF. The CDR3 DNA follows: TGTGCCAGCACCAGGGGGACCGGTCAGCCCCAGCATTTT.

This clonotype was observed at least ten times. CDR3 sequence reads: CASSLRARGSQPQHF. The CDR3 DNA follows: TGTGCCAGCAGTTTACGGGCCCGGGGGAGTCAGCCCCAGCATTTT. The chain has TRBV28 and TRBJ1-5; the D gene is possibly TRBD1 (5 bases). CDR1 and CDR2 from the germline V gene are MDHEN and SYDVKM. Trimming removed 2 bases from V and 6 bases from J, with 14 bases in between. The CDR3 runs 15 residues.

V usage is TRBV5-1 and J usage is TRBJ2-6; D is ambiguous. Germline lookup yields CDR1 SGHRS and CDR2 YFSETQ. The CDR3 is 14 residues long. V lost 5 bases to trimming and J lost 0 bases, with 6 bases between them. CDR3 sequence: CASSEASGANVLTF. The CDR3 bases are TGCGCCAGCAGTGAGGCCTCTGGGGCCAACGTCCTGACTTTC.

This clonotype has at least ten counts. One end of the junction is discordant with germline, which a read error may explain. The chain uses TRBV6-6 and TRBJ2-3; no clear D. Germline V CDR1 and CDR2: MNHNY, SVGAGI (reference sequence). The CDR3 extends over 16 amino acids. This CDR3 is CASRYSLKADTDTQYF. Written as DNA, the CDR3 is TGTGCCAGCAGATACTCCCTGAAGGCGGACACAGATACGCAGTATTTT.

Ten or more counts support this clonotype. The chain recombines TRBV5-1 with TRBJ1-5; D is undetermined. The CDR3 loop spans 13 amino acids. Germline CDR1 is SGHRS and CDR2 is YFSETQ. The V gene lost 4 bases and the J gene lost 7 bases, with 12 bases spanning the gap. CDR3: CASSGGFGQPQHF. CDR3 DNA sequence: TGCGCCAGCAGCGGTGGCTTCGGACAGCCCCAGCATTTT.

Many counts were recorded for this clonotype. The gene calls are TRBV20-1 and TRBJ2-3; 8 bases fit TRBD2. Trimming cost V 6 bases and J 2 bases; bases outside gene matches: 13. The CDR3 covers 16 residues. CDR1 is DFQATT and CDR2 is SNEGSKA in the germline V gene (reference sequence). Written as DNA, the CDR3 is TGCAGTGCCGGGGGGGGGCTAGCGGGCACCACAGATACGCAGTATTTT. Translated, it gives CSAGGGLAGTTDTQYF.

This clonotype was counted at least ten times. The rearrangement uses TRBV12-3 or TRBV12-4 and TRBJ1-2; D may be TRBD1 (6 bases). This CDR3 is built from 15 residues. V was shortened by 6 bases and J by 5 bases, with 19 bases between the two germline ends. This chain's CDR3 is CASRFRGLPGYGYTF. CDR3 DNA: TGTGCCAGCAGGTTCAGGGGACTCCCGGGATATGGCTACACCTTC.